A single sample is the source of the 3 T cell receptor beta chains below, sequenced in a study of post-analysis software for immune sequencing data. The study, taken as a whole, reports: In patients, about five TRBV segments were more frequent than in controls, with TRBV5-6, TRBV5-1 and TRBV20-1 among them.

These receptors have no identified antigens. cDNA libraries for TCR beta contained unique molecular identifiers. TCRdb ran MiXCR on the PCR reads and lists one entry per CDR3 protein. The sample shows under 900,000 distinct CDR3 sequences, under 70% of them seen only once. The sequenced material came from blood. All receptors come from a girl aged 10 to 17 with multiple sclerosis.

This clonotype was counted a few times. This chain connects TRBV29-1 to TRBJ2-1; D is undetermined. V was cut by 3 bases and J by 10 bases, with 13 bases left in between. This CDR3 region has 12 residues. Germline lookup yields CDR1 SQVTM and CDR2 ANQGSEA. The CDR3 DNA is TGCAGCGTTGATTGGTCCTTCGGGGAGCAGTTCTTC. Amino acids: CSVDWSFGEQFF.

The genes are TRBV5-4 and TRBJ1-1, with D tentatively TRBD1 (6 bases). V lost 5 bases to trimming and J lost 6 bases, with 14 bases between them. The germline V gene has CDR1 SGHNT and CDR2 YYREEE (reference sequence). The CDR3 runs to 13 residues. The CDR3, as DNA: TGTGCCAGCAGATCACAGGGCACGGCTGAAGCTTTCTTT. It translates to CASRSQGTAEAFF.

In this sample, this clonotype turned up a few times. V gene TRBV25-1 combines with J gene TRBJ1-2, with D uncertain. Trimming left V 4 bases short and J 3 bases short, with 18 bases between. In germline, CDR1 is MGHDK, CDR2 SYGVNS. The CDR3 loop spans 16 amino acids. The CDR3 DNA follows: TGTGCCAGCAGTGCAGGCAATCGGGTCCTCCACTATGGCTACACCTTC. Translating gives CASSAGNRVLHYGYTF.